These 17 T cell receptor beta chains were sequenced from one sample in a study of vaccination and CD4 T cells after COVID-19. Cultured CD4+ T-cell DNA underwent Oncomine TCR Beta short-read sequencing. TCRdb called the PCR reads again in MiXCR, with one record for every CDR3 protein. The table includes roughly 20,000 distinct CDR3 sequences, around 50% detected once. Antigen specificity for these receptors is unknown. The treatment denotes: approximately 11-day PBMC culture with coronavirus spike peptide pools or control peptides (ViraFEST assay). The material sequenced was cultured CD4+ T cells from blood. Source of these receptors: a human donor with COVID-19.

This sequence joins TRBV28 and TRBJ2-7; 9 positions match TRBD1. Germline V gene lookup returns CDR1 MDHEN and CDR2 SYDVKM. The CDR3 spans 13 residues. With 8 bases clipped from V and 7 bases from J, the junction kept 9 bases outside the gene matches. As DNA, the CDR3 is TGTGCCAGCTTAGCCGGGACAGGGCAAGAGCAGTACTTC. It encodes CASLAGTGQEQYF.

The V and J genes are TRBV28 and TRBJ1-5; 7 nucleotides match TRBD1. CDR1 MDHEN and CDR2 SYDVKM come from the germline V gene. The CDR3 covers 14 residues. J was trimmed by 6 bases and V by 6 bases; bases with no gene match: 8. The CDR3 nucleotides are TGTGCCAGCAGCGGACAGGCAGCGGGTCAGCCCCAGCATTTT. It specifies CASSGQAAGQPQHF.

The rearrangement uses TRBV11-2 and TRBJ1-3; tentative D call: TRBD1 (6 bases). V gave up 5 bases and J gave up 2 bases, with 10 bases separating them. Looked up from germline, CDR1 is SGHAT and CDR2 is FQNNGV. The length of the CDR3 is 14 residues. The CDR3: CASSTTGTGNTIYF. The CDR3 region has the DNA TGTGCCAGCAGCACAACAGGGACTGGAAACACCATATATTTT.

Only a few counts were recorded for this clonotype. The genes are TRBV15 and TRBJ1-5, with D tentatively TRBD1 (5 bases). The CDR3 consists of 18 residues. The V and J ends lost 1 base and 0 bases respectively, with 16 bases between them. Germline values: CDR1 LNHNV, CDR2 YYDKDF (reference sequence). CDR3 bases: TGTGCCACCAGCAGAGTGGGGTTGAGGGGAAATAGCAATCAGCCCCAGCATTTT. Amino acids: CATSRVGLRGNSNQPQHF. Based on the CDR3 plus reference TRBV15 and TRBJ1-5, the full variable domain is DAMVIQNPRYQVTQFGKPVTLSCSQTLNHNVMYWYQQKSSQAPKLLFHYYDKDFNNEADTPDNFQSRRPNTSFCFLDIRSPGLGDTAMYLCATSRVGLRGNSNQPQHFGDGTRLSIL.

CDR3 bases: TGTGCCAGCAGTCGAGGGGTTACTGAGCAGTTCTTC. Its protein is CASSRGVTEQFF. The rearrangement uses TRBV12-3 or TRBV12-4 and TRBJ2-1; D assignment may be TRBD1 or TRBD2 (5 bases each). The CDR3 sequence is 12 residues long. Trimming left V 5 bases short and J 9 bases short, with 11 bases between.

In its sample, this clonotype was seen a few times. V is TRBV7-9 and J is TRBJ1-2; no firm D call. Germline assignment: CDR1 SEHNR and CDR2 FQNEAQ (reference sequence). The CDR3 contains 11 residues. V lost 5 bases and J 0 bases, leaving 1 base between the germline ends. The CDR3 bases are TGTGCCAGCAGCACTAACTATGGCTACACCTTC. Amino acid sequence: CASSTNYGYTF.

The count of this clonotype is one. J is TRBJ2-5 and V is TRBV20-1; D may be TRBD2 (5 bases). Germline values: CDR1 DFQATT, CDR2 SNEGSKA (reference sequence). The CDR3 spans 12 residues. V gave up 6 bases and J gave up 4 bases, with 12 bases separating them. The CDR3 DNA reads TGCAGTGCGTCGGACTTTTCAGAGACCCAGTACTTC. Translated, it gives CSASDFSETQYF.

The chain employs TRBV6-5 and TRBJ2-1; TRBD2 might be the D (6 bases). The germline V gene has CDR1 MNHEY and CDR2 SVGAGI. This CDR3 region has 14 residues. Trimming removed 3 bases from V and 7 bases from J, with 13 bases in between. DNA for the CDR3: TGTGCCAGCAGTTATTGGGGGAGGAGGAATGAGCAGTTCTTC. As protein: CASSYWGRRNEQFF.

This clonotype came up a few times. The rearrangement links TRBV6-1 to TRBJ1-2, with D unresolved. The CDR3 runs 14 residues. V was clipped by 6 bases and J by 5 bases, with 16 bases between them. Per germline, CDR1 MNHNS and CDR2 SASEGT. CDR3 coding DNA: TGTGCCAGCAGCCAGAAGGGTTCCTCATATGGCTACACCTTC. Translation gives CASSQKGSSYGYTF.

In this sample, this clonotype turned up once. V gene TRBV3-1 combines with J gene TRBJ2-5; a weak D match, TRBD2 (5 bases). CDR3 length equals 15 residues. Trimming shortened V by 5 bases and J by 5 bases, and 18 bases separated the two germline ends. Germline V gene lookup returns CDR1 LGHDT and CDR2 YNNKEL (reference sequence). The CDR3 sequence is CASSSRTGEWETQYF. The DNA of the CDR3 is TGTGCCAGCAGCTCCCGGACTGGGGAGTGGGAGACCCAGTACTTC.

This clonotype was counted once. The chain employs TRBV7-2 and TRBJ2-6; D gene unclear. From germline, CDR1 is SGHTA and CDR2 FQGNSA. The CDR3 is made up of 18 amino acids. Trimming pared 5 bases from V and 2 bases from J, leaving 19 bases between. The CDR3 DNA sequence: TGTGCCAGCAGCCCCCGGACCCTTTCGCAGGCTGGGGCCAACGTCCTGACTTTC. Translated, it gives CASSPRTLSQAGANVLTF.

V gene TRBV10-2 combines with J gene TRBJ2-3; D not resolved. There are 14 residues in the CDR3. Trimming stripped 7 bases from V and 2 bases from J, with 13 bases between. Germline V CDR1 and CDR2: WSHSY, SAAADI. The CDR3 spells CASTPVEPTDTQYF. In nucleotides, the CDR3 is TGCGCCAGCACTCCGGTGGAGCCCACAGATACGCAGTATTTT.

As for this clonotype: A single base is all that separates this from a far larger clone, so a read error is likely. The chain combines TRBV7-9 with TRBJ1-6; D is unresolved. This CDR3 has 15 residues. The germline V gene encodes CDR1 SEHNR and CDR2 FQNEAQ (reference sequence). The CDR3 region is CVSSLARSLYSPLHF. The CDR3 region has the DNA TGTGTCAGCAGCCTTGCCCGGAGCCTTTATTCACCCCTCCACTTT. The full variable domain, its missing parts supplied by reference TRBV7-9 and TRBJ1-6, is DTGVSQNPRHKITKRGQNVTFRCDPISEHNRLYWYRQTLGQGPEFLTYFQNEAQLEKSRLLSDRFSAERPKGSFSTLEIQRTEQGDSAMYLCVSSLARSLYSPLHFGNGTRLTVT.

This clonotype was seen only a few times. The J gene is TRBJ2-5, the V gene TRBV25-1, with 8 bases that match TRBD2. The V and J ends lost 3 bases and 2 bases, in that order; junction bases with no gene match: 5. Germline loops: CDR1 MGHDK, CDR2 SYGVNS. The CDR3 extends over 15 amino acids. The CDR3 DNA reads TGTGCCAGCAGTGAGGCCAGCGGGGGACAAGAGACCCAGTACTTC. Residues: CASSEASGGQETQYF.

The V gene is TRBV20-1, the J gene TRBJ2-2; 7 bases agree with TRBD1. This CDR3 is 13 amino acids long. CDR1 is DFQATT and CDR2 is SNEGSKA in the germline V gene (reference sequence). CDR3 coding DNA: TGCAGCCCCCGACAGGGGAACACCGGGGAGCTGTTTTTT. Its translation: CSPRQGNTGELFF.

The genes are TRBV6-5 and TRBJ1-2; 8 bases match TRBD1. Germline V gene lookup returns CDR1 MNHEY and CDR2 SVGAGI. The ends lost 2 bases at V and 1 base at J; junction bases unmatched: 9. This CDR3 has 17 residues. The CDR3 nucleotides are TGTGCCAGCAGTTACAACCTCCCGGGACAGGATAACTATGGCTACACCTTC. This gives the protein CASSYNLPGQDNYGYTF.

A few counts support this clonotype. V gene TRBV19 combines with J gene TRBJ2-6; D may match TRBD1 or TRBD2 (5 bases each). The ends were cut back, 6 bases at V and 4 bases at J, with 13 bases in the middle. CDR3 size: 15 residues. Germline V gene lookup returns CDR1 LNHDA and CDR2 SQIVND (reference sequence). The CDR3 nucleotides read TGTGCCAGTAGAGTGTTAGGGACCGGGGCCAACGTCCTGACTTTC. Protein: CASRVLGTGANVLTF. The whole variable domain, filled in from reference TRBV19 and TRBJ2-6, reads DGGITQSPKYLFRKEGQNVTLSCEQNLNHDAMYWYRQDPGQGLRLIYYSQIVNDFQKGDIAEGYSVSREKKESFPLTVTSAQKNPTAFYLCASRVLGTGANVLTFGAGSRLTVL.